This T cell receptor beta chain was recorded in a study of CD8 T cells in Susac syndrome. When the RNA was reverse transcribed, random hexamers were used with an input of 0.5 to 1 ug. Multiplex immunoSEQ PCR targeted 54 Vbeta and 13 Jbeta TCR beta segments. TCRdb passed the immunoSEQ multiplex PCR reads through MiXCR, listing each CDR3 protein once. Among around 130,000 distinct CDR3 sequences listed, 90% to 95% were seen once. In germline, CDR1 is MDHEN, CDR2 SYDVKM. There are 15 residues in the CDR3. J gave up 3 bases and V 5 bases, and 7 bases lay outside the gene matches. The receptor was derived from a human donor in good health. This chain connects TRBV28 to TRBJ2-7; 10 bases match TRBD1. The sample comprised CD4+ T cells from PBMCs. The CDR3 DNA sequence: TGTGCCAGCAGTGGCCCGACAGGGGGCGACTACGAGCAGTACTTC. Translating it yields CASSGPTGGDYEQYF.